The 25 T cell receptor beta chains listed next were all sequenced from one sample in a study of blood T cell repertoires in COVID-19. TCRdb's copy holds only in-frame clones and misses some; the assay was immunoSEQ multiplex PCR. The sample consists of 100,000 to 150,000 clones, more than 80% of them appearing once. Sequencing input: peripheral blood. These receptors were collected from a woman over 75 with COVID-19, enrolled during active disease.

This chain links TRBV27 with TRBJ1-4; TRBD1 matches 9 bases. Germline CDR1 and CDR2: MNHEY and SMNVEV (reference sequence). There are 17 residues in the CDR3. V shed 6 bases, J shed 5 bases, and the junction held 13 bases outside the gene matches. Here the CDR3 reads CASSPDTRQGENEKLFF. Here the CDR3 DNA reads TGTGCCAGCAGCCCTGATACCCGACAGGGGGAAAATGAAAAACTGTTTTTT.

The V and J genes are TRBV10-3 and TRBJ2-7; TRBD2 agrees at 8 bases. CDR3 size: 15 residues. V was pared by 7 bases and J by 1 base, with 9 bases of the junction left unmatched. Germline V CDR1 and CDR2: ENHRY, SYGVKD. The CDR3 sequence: CAITTSGAGSYEQYF. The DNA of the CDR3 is TGTGCCATCACCACTAGCGGAGCCGGGTCCTACGAGCAGTACTTC.

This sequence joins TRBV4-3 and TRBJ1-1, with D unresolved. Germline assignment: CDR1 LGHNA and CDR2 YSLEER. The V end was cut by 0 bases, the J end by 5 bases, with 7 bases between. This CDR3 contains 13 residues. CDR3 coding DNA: TGCGCCAGCAGCCAAGATAGCATAACTGAAGCTTTCTTT. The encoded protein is CASSQDSITEAFF.

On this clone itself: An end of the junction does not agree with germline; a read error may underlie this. CDR3 sequence reads: CAIAGTGETGAYNEQFF. The DNA for the CDR3 is TGTGCCATCGCCGGGACAGGGGAGACGGGAGCCTATAATGAGCAGTTCTTC. V usage is TRBV10-3 and J usage is TRBJ2-1, with 10 bases aligning to TRBD1. Germline CDR1 reads ENHRY; CDR2 reads SYGVKD. This CDR3 contains 17 residues.

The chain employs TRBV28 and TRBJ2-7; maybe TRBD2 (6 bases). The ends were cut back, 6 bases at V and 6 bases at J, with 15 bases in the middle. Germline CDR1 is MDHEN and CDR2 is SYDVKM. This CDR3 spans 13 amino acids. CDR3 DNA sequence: TGTGCCAGCAGCCGACTAGTATCAGGCGAGCAGTACTTC. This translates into CASSRLVSGEQYF.

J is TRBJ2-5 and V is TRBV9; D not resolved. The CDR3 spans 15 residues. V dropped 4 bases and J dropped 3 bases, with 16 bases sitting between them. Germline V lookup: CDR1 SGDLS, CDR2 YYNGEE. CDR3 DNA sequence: TGTGCCAGCAGCCCAGACACAACCAAAAAAGAGACCCAGTACTTC. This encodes CASSPDTTKKETQYF.

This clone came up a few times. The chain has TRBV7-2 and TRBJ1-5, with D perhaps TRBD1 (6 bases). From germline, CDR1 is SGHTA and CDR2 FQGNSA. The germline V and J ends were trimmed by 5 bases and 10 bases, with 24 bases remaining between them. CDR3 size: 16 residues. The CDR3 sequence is CASSPGTRTGMSPQHF. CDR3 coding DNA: TGTGCCAGCAGCCCTGGGACACGGACGGGGATGAGTCCCCAGCATTTT.

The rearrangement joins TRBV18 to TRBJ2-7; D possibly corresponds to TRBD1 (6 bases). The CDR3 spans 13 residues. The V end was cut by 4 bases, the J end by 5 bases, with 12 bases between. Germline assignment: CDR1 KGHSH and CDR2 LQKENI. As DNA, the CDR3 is TGTGCCAGCTCACAATATCAGGGGAACGAGCAGTACTTC. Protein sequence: CASSQYQGNEQYF.

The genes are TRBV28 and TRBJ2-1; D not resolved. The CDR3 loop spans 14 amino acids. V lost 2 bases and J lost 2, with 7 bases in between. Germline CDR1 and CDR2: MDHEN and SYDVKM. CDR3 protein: CASSLVGPYNEQFF. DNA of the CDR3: TGTGCCAGCAGTTTAGTTGGCCCCTACAATGAGCAGTTCTTC.

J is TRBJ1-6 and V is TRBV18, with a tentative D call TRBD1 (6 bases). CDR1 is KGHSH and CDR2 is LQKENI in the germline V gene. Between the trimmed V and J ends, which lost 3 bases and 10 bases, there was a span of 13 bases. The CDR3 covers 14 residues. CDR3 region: CASSPQGQGSPLHF. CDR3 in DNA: TGTGCCAGCTCACCTCAGGGGCAGGGATCACCCCTCCACTTT.

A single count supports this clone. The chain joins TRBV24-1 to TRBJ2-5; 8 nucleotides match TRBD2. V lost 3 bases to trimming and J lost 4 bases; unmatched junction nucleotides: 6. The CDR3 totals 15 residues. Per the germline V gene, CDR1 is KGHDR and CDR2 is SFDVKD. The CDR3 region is CATSDPGTRGETQYF. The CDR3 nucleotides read TGTGCCACCAGTGATCCCGGGACTAGGGGAGAGACCCAGTACTTC.

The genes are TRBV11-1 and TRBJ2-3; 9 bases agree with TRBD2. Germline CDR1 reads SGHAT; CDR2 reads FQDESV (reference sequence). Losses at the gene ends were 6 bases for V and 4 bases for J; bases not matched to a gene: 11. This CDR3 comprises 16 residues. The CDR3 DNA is TGTGCCAGCAGTCCGACTCCAGCGGGAGGTTCAGATACGCAGTATTTT. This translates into CASSPTPAGGSDTQYF.

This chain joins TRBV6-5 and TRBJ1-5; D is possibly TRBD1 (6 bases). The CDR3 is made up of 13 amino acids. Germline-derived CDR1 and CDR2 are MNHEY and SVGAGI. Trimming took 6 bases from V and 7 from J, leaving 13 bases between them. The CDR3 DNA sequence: TGTGCCAGCAGCGAGGGGGACGAACAGCCCCAGCATTTT. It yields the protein CASSEGDEQPQHF.

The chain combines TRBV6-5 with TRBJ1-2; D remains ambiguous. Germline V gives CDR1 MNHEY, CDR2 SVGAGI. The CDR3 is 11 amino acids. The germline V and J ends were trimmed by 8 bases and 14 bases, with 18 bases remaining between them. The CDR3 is CASLYGRGKTF. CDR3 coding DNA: TGTGCCAGCCTATATGGACGGGGAAAAACCTTC.

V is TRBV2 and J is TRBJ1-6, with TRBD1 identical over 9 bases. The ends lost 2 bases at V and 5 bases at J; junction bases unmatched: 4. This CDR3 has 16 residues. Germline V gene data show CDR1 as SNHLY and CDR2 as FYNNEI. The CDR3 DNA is TGTGCCAGCAGTGAAAGGGGACAGGGAAATAATTCACCCCTCCACTTT. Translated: CASSERGQGNNSPLHF.

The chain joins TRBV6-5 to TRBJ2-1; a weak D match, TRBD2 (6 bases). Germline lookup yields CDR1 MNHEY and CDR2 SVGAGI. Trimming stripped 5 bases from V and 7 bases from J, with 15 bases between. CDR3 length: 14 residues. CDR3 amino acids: CASSTGGVGNEQFF. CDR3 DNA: TGTGCCAGCAGTACAGGCGGGGTAGGGAATGAGCAGTTCTTC.

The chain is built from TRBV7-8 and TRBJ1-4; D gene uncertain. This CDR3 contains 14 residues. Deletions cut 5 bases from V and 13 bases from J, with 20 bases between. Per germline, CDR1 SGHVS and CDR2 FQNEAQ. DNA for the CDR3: TGTGCCAGCAGCCCGCCAGGAATACCCGTTTTACTGTTTTTT. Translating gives CASSPPGIPVLLFF.

CDR3 coding DNA: TGTGCCAGCAGCTTGGGGCTAGCGGGGGGGTCCTACAATGAGCAGTTCTTC. This sequence encodes CASSLGLAGGSYNEQFF. The chain employs TRBV5-4 and TRBJ2-1; TRBD2 aligns across 12 bases. Germline V gene lookup returns CDR1 SGHNT and CDR2 YYREEE (reference sequence). The CDR3 has 17 residues. The J segment lost 1 base and the V segment lost 0 bases, leaving 2 bases of the junction unmatched.

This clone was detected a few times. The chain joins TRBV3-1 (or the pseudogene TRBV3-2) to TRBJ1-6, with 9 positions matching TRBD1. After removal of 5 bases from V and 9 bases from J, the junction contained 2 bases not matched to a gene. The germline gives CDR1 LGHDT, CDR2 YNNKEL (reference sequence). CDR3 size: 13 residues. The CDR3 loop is CASSGQGSSPLHF. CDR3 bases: TGTGCCAGCAGCGGACAGGGGTCTTCACCCCTCCACTTT.

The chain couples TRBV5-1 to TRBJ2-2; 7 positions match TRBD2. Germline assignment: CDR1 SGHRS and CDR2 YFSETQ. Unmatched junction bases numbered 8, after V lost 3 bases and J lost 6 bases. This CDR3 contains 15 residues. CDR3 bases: TGCGCCAGCAGCTCAACTAGCGCGGGTCCCGGGGAGCTGTTTTTT. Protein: CASSSTSAGPGELFF.

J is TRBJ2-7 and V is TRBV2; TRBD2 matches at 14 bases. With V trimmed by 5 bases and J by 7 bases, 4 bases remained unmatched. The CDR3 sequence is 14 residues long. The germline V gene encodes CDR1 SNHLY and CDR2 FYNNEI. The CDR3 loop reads CASSPGLAGEEQYF. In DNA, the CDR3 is TGTGCCAGCAGTCCGGGACTAGCGGGAGAAGAGCAGTACTTC.

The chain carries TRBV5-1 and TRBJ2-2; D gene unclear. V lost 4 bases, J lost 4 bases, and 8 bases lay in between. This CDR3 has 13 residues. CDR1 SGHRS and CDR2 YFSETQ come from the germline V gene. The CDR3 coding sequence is TGCGCCAGCAGCCGCGTGAGCACCGGGGAGCTGTTTTTT. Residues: CASSRVSTGELFF.

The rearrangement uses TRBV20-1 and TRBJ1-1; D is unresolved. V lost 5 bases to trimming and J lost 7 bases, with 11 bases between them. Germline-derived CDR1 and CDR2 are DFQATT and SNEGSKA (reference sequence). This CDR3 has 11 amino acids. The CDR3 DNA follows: TGCAGTGCTCCACTTAGCTATGAAGCTTTCTTT. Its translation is CSAPLSYEAFF.

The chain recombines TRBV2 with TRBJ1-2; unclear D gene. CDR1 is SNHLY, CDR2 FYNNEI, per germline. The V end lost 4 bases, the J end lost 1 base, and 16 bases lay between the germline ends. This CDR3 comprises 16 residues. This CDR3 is CASSGADTLRNYGYTF. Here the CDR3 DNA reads TGTGCCAGCAGTGGAGCCGACACGCTCCGTAACTATGGCTACACCTTC.

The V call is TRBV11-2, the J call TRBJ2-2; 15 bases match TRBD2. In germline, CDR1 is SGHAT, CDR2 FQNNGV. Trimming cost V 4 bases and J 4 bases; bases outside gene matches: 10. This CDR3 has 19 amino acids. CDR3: CASSSRTSGGALSTGELFF. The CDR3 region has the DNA TGTGCCAGCAGCTCACGGACTAGCGGGGGGGCCCTCTCCACCGGGGAGCTGTTTTTT. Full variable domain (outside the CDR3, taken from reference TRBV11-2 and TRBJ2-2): EAGVAQSPRYKIIEKRQSVAFWCNPISGHATLYWYQQILGQGPKLLIQFQNNGVVDDSQLPKDRFSAERLKGVDSTLKIQPAKLEDSAVYLCASSSRTSGGALSTGELFFGEGSRLTVL.